These T cell receptor beta chains were read from a single sample in a study of CXCR3-negative and CXCR3-positive naive CD8 T cells. TCRdb reanalyzed the 5' RACE reads and collapses them to one entry per CDR3 protein, without DNA. Found here are around 110,000 distinct CDR3 sequences; the top ten clones hold around 0.4%. The sequencing sample was made of naive CXCR3+ CD8+ T cells from blood. These receptors were collected from a human donor in good health. Some clones in this sample may be carry-over from other donors' samples. Each CDR3 is given with its conserved first and last residue. Fields, in order: V gene, J gene, CDR3 protein.

v_gene: TRBV7-9; j_gene: TRBJ1-2; CDR3aa: CASSLQGHYGYTF
v_gene: TRBV15; j_gene: TRBJ2-1; CDR3aa: CATSRISSYNEQFF
v_gene: TRBV6-5; j_gene: TRBJ1-5; CDR3aa: CASSYLEGHEPQHF
v_gene: TRBV29-1; j_gene: TRBJ1-1; CDR3aa: CSVVPTDNTGGFF
v_gene: TRBV25-1; j_gene: TRBJ2-1; CDR3aa: CASSGTSSNNEQFF
v_gene: TRBV4-3; j_gene: TRBJ2-1; CDR3aa: CASSQDEGFGGTGGRYEQFF
v_gene: TRBV6-2/TRBV6-3; j_gene: TRBJ2-7; CDR3aa: CASRTGVGEQYF
v_gene: TRBV30; j_gene: TRBJ1-1; CDR3aa: CAWSPGGETEAFF
v_gene: TRBV2; j_gene: TRBJ1-1; CDR3aa: CASGTSEGQMNTEAFF
v_gene: TRBV10-3; j_gene: TRBJ2-7; CDR3aa: CAISPETGNLGYEQYF
v_gene: TRBV10-3; j_gene: TRBJ2-7; CDR3aa: CATTNRDREYEQYF
v_gene: TRBV13; j_gene: TRBJ1-1; CDR3aa: CASSPPASDTEAFF
v_gene: TRBV23-1; j_gene: TRBJ1-1; CDR3aa: CASSQSGQTGRQNTEAFF
v_gene: TRBV7-3; j_gene: TRBJ2-1; CDR3aa: CASSPSAGYNEQFF
v_gene: TRBV27; j_gene: TRBJ2-7; CDR3aa: CASSPRTVWEQYF
v_gene: TRBV7-9; j_gene: TRBJ2-1; CDR3aa: CASSPSWQEYNEQFF
v_gene: TRBV4-1; j_gene: TRBJ1-1; CDR3aa: CASSQERGANTEAFF
v_gene: TRBV25-1; j_gene: TRBJ2-7; CDR3aa: CASSESSYEQYF